This section outlines one T cell receptor (beta chain) sequence together with its context. The antigen remains undetermined. The record originates from a study of T cell responses to AZD1222 COVID-19 vaccine. The study, taken as a whole, reports: Females outnumbered males among donors, who were mostly white British; clonal diversity was possibly underestimated. Baseline testing showed seropositivity in only five to seven AZD1222 recipients.

Trimming took 4 bases from V and 6 from J, leaving 12 bases between them. CDR1 is MNHEY, CDR2 SMNVEV, per germline (reference sequence). This CDR3 is built from 13 residues. Here immunoSEQ multiplex PCR was the method, and the copy in TCRdb shows in-frame clones only, minus some. There are about 150,000 clones in the sample; about 86% occur only once, and roughly 5.1% lies in the top ten. The sample in question was peripheral blood, obtained 28 days after the second AZD1222 dose. This chain joins TRBV27 and TRBJ1-2; a possible D gene is TRBD1 (6 bases). The clonotype originates from an adult who received the AZD1222 COVID-19 vaccine. The CDR3 loop is CASSSGGLDGYTF. The CDR3 bases are TGTGCCAGCAGTTCGGGGGGGCTGGATGGCTACACCTTC.